Each of the 2 T cell receptor beta chains below was sequenced from the same sample in a study of blood T cell repertoires in COVID-19. Libraries were prepared by immunoSEQ multiplex PCR; TCRdb keeps only in-frame clonotypes and omits some of them. The sample holds about 130,000 clones, about four fifths seen once. Sequenced sample: peripheral blood. Source of these receptors: a woman over 75 with acute or convalescent COVID-19.

The rearrangement uses TRBV10-3 and TRBJ2-7; 8 nucleotides match TRBD2. The CDR3 extends over 14 amino acids. V lost 6 bases to trimming and J lost 1 base; unmatched junction nucleotides: 5. CDR1 and CDR2 (germline): ENHRY, SYGVKD. In nucleotides, the CDR3 is TGTGCCATCAGCGTTGGCGGGGGGTCCTACGAGCAGTACTTC. Translated: CAISVGGGSYEQYF.

This clone was counted a few times. The V call is TRBV19, the J call TRBJ2-7; 9 positions agree with TRBD1. V dropped 5 bases and J dropped 4; count of bases not matched to a gene: 6. Germline V CDR1 and CDR2: LNHDA, SQIVND (reference sequence). This CDR3 contains 14 residues. This CDR3 is CASSAPDRGYEQYF. CDR3 bases: TGTGCCAGTAGTGCCCCGGACAGGGGATACGAGCAGTACTTC.